The entry below describes one T cell receptor (beta chain). Its specificity is unknown. Germline V gene data show CDR1 as LGHNA and CDR2 as YSLEER. The CDR3 length is 17 residues. J was trimmed by 1 base and V by 0 bases; bases with no gene match: 5. Time point: blood 4 weeks post-SBRT, at nephrectomy. Described treatment: 15 Gy SBRT to primary tumor, nephrectomy 4 weeks later. Nephrectomy followed 15 Gy stereotactic body radiation by 4 weeks. Serial blood draws occurred at baseline and 2 and 4 weeks post-SBRT. These data originate in a study of radiation and T cells in renal cell carcinoma. Whole-study results and caveats: Without pretreatment biopsies, baseline tumor clonotype presence was undetermined.

Only in-frame clones appear in the TCRdb table, and some are missing; sequencing was by immunoSEQ multiplex PCR. The table records some 43,000 clones, about 84% of them present only once. The chain uses TRBV4-3 and TRBJ2-3, with 9 bases matching TRBD2. The clonotype originates from a woman aged 65 to 85 with renal cell carcinoma. Specimen: blood, collected from a patient whose treatment included radiotherapy and nephrectomy. This CDR3 is CASSQDKTSGGTDTQYF. The CDR3 DNA follows: TGCGCCAGCAGCCAAGATAAGACTAGCGGAGGCACAGATACGCAGTATTTT.